Sequencing of this TCR beta chain was carried out in a study of blood T cell repertoires in COVID-19. Study-level background: Both acute and convalescent COVID-19 samples were obtained from the United States, Italy and Spain.

The table came from immunoSEQ multiplex PCR; TCRdb's copy has only in-frame clones and leaves some out. The profile shows some 320,000 clones, 65% to 90% of them singletons. The ends were cut back, 4 bases at V and 7 bases at J, with 17 bases in the middle. The CDR3 is 15 amino acids. CDR1 is LGHDT and CDR2 is YNNKEL in the germline V gene (reference sequence). Sequenced material: peripheral blood. The gene calls are TRBV3-1 (or the pseudogene TRBV3-2) and TRBJ1-5; no clear D gene. The sequence was obtained from a human donor in a cohort sampled during active COVID-19. The CDR3 coding sequence is TGTGCCAGCAGCCTCGGCTGGGGAGTCGGACAGCCCCAGCATTTT. Protein: CASSLGWGVGQPQHF.